This TCR beta chain was sequenced for a study of shared clonotypes between healthy human individuals. Study in general: The study used three CD4 naive, three CD4 memory, two CD8 naive and one CD8 memory plate per donor. Overall study results and limits: Investigators expected sequencing depth to affect clonotype sharing among donors.

Concerning this clone itself: Its antigen is undetermined.

CD8 cells classed as naive were CD45RO-negative and positively selected for CCR7, excluding terminally differentiated effector memory CD45RA+ cells. Every donor, a Caucasian adult, lived in Nashville, Tennessee. Original handling: Owing to the provision of junction-only sequences devoid of quality scores by immunoSEQ, filtering differed. TCRdb's copy holds only in-frame clones and misses some; the assay was immunoSEQ multiplex PCR. The DNA gave D and trimming, while V, J and clone size come from that table. Found here are a few million clones, around 95% of them singletons; the top ten hold less than 2%. Per the germline V gene, CDR1 is MDHEN and CDR2 is SYDVKM. V shed 6 bases and J shed 0 bases, with 21 bases lying between them. CDR3 length equals 18 residues.

The sequence derives from a man aged 18 to 29 in good health. Some clones in this sample may be carry-over from other donors' samples. Sequences were obtained from naive CD8+ T cells from PBMCs. The chain recombines TRBV28 with TRBJ1-5; D is uncertain. The CDR3 DNA is TGTGCCAGCAGCCCCATAGGTGTACACGTTAATAGCAATCAGCCCCAGCATTTT. This encodes CASSPIGVHVNSNQPQHF.